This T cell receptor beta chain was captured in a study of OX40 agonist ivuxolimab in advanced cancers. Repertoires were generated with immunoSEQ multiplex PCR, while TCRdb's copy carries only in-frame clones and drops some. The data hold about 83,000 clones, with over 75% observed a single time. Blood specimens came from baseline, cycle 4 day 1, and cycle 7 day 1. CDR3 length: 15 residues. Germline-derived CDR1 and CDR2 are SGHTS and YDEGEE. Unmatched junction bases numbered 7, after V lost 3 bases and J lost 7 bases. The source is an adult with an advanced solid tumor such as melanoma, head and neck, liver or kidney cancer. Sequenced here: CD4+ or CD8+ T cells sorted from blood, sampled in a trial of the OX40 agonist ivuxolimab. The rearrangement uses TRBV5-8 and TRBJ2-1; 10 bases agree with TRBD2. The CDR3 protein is CASSSYSGGTNEQFF. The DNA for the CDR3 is TGTGCCAGCAGCTCCTATAGCGGGGGGACGAATGAGCAGTTCTTC. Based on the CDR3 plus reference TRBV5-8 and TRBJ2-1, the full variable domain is EAGVTQSPTHLIKTRGQQATLRCSPISGHTSVYWYQQALGLGLQFLLWYDEGEERNRGNFPPRFSGRQFPNYSSELNVNALELEDSALYLCASSSYSGGTNEQFFGPGTRLTVL.